Below, one T cell receptor beta chain is given with its context. This clone has only one observation. Its specific antigen is unknown. Qualities for individual bases were not recorded, and no much larger clone is one base off. The source of the sample is a study of graft-versus-host responses after intestinal transplantation (TCRdb year 2021). Context from the whole study: The transplants that recipients got were multivisceral, liver-intestinal, or isolated intestinal. A peak of at least 4% donor T cells among recipient peripheral blood mononuclear cells was the definition used for donor T cell macrochimerism. After intestinal transplantation, graft-versus-host and host-versus-graft alloreactive T cell clones in the graft, circulation and bone marrow were tracked using bulk TCR-beta CDR3 sequencing. To identify alloreactive clones, pre-transplant mixed lymphocyte reaction products were sequenced and then compared with unstimulated pre-transplant donor and recipient T cells. Every recipient was given anti-thymocyte globulin induction, then maintenance tacrolimus and steroids for two to three years. Of the roughly 25 intestinal transplant recipients enrolled in the cohort, one of whom was a retransplant, a few patients without pretransplant specimens were excluded. Rather than being sequenced by the commercial service, samples from a few later patients were sequenced in-house on an Illumina MiSeq and processed with MiXCR.

Reading from cysteine to phenylalanine, the CDR3 counts 14 amino acids. Only CDR3 DNA remains: 42 bases, in frame from the first base. Trimming at the junction amounts to 9 bases on V and 5 bases on J, and the germline ends lie 19 bases apart. CDR1 and CDR2, looked up from the germline V gene, are SGHAT and FQNNGV. Libraries were prepared through the immunoSEQ multiplex PCR assay. In most patients, genomic DNA was isolated using the Qiagen DNeasy Blood and Tissue Kit and sent frozen to Adaptive Biotechnologies for TCR sequencing. For most patients, high-throughput TCR-beta CDR3 sequencing of genomic DNA was performed by Adaptive Biotechnologies. Per the authors' processing: Adaptive's ImmunoSEQ software was the source of the TCR sequencing data for 18 patients, while a few other patients were processed with MiXCR and VDJtools. To correct CD4 versus CD8 sorting errors, any sequence found in both subsets at a frequency ratio below 5:1 was removed. Because the origin of CDR3 nucleotide sequences shared between donor and recipient could not be assigned, those sequences were removed. Alloreactive clones required at least 2-fold expansion over unstimulated cells and minimum CFSE-low frequency of 0.002% (template counts) or 0.001% (read counts). Clones detected in sequenced pre-transplant spleen, lymph node, or MLR CFSE-low populations of the donor or recipient were defined as mappable. Cumulative frequency of alloreactive clones was calculated as a percentage of all sequences weighted by copy number. As stored in TCRdb, this immuneACCESS dataset retains in-frame rearrangements with V and J assigned. A fraction of the clones does not appear; measured against another copy, unresolved V genes explain less than half of the discrepancy, and the remainder lacks a known reason. V and J calls and clone size come straight from that table; D and trimming were deduced from the DNA. This sample gives about 100,000 clones in total; 87% of them show up just once. Less than 0.8% of the sample lies in the top ten.

The time point label, as the study defines it: cells obtained before transplantation from donor or recipient. CD3+CD4+ and CD3+CD8+ populations were FACS-sorted from unstimulated pre-transplant donor and recipient cells taken from spleen or lymph nodes. Results and caveats for the whole study, not just this receptor: The relatively low number and heterogeneity of intestinal transplant patients limited the conclusions. In the allografts of patients with donor T cell macrochimerism, GvH to HvG T cell clonal ratios were high. GvH clones turned up in recipient bone marrow, with some appearing earlier in ileal mucosa or blood, a pattern consistent with an intestinal mucosal origin. Early after transplant, peak levels of circulating GvH clones were found to be associated with declines in HvG clones.

This TCR came from a human donor who was the organ donor for an intestinal transplant. The chain employs TRBV11-2 and TRBJ1-2; the D gene cannot be named for sure. The material was unstimulated CD4+ T cells sorted from spleen or lymph node cells, obtained before transplant. The CDR3 region has the sequence CASRSTDRPYGYTF. At the DNA level, the sequence is TGTGCCAGTAGATCTACCGATCGACCTTATGGCTACACCTTC.